This TCR beta chain was captured in a study of T cells in Graves' hyperthyroidism and ophthalmopathy. Findings and limits, study-wide: Progression to ophthalmopathy was predicted a median of 6.5 months early. A model of 13 V-J pairs discriminated ophthalmopathy from stable hyperthyroidism.

Template material for amplifying TCR beta CDR3 regions consisted of RNA transcripts. The primer set for the first-round RT-PCR of the TCR CDR3 was HTBI. From the multiplex PCR reads, TCRdb called clonotypes with MiXCR, one entry per CDR3 protein. The sample carries over 400,000 distinct CDR3 sequences, around 15% recorded once. This clonotype was seen repeatedly, ten times or more. Its matching antigen is unknown. Not enrolled were patients with uncontrolled infection, other autoimmune disease, pregnancy or lactation. The PBMCs studied were ones that came from 10 ml fresh peripheral blood. Sequencing input: blood. This clonotype was sampled from a man younger than 35 with Graves' ophthalmopathy.

DNA for the CDR3: TGTGCCAGCAGCTTCGGGGGACCCCAGAACACCGGGGAGCTGTTTTTT. Encoded protein: CASSFGGPQNTGELFF. The chain couples TRBV11-2 to TRBJ2-2; the D gene is possibly TRBD2 (6 bases). Germline assignment: CDR1 SGHAT and CDR2 FQNNGV. The CDR3 totals 16 residues. V was trimmed by 3 bases and J by 1 base, leaving 12 bases between them.